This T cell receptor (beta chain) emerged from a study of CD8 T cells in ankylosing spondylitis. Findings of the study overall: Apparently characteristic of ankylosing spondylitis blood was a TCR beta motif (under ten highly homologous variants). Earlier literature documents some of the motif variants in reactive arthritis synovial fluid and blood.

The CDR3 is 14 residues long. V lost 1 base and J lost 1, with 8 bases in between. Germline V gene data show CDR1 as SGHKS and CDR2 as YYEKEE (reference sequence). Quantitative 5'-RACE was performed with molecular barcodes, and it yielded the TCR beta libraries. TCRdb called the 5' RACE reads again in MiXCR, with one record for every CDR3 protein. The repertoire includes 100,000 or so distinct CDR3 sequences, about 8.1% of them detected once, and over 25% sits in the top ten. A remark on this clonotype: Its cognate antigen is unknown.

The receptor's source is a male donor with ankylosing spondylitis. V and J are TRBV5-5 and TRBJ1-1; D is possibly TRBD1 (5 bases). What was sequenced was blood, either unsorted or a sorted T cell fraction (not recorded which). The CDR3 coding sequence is TGTGCCAGCAGCTTGTTAGGGGCGAACACTGAAGCTTTCTTT. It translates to CASSLLGANTEAFF. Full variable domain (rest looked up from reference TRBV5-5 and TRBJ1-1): DAGVTQSPTHLIKTRGQQVTLRCSPISGHKSVSWYQQVLGQGPQFIFQYYEKEERGRGNFPDRFSARQFPNYSSELNVNALLLGDSALYLCASSLLGANTEAFFGQGTRLTVV.